This T cell receptor beta chain was retrieved from a study of blood T cell repertoires in COVID-19 (TCRdb year 2020). Concerning the study at large: Samples from collaborators originated in the United States, Italy and Spain and spanned both the acute and convalescent phases of COVID-19. The prospective study material was composed of cDNA or gDNA derived from T cells, B-cell-depleted T cells, or PBMCs. Deeply sampled blood TCRbeta repertoires from subjects exposed to, actively infected with, or recovered from COVID-19 were included in the dataset. The repertoires were released in a freely available public database intended as a resource for research on the immune response to SARS-CoV-2. Samples came from the ongoing ImmuneRACE study (first 160 participants) plus 1,254 subjects from 6 global collaborators. Nearly every sample came with metadata listing a de-identified subject ID, COVID-19 status, age in years and sex. Where available, HLA class I and class II types were taken from metadata supplied by the sample provider and were not determined by assay-based typing.

The immunoSEQ Assay, a bias-controlled multiplex PCR, was used to amplify TCRbeta CDR3 regions from genomic DNA. The original methods were these. Within the assay, amplification of reference gene primers was used to estimate how many nucleated cells each sample contained. To quantify the absolute abundance of each unique TCRbeta CDR3 rearrangement, sequence reads were collapsed and filtered. For each sample, productive Simpson clonality was calculated as the square root of Simpson's diversity index across productive rearrangements. TCRdb limited this immuneACCESS table to in-frame rearrangements with V and J called. A share of clones is missing; checked studies link under half to unresolved V genes, and the rest is unexplained. The V and J calls and clone size were taken over from that table, and D and trimming were inferred from the DNA. The sample yields fewer than 350,000 clones; approximately 85% were counted once. The top ten constitute roughly 7.8% of the sample.

Collaborating institutions collected whole blood in K2EDTA tubes following their own protocols. For TCRbeta analysis, collaborator samples were shipped as frozen whole blood, as isolated PBMCs, or as DNA extracted from either sample type. The CDR3 sequence holds 14 residues, the cysteine and phenylalanine included. Only the CDR3 DNA is retained, 42 bases long and in frame from the first base. Overall study outcomes, separate from this receptor: How much clinical and demographic metadata was included differed by source and by participant, and the metadata was provided uncurated.

With regard to this clone: Which antigen it targets is not known. Within one base of it there is no much larger clone, and no base qualities were kept.

The chain is encoded by TRBV12-2 joined to TRBJ1-5; TRBD1, the table's D call, was not compared with the DNA. TRBV12-2 is annotated as a pseudogene. Sequencing input: peripheral blood. The clonotype comes from a human donor in a cohort sampled during active COVID-19. CDR3 protein: CASRLRSRGQPQHF. At the DNA level, the sequence is TGTGCAAGTCGCTTAAGGTCCAGGGGACAGCCCCAGCATTTT.